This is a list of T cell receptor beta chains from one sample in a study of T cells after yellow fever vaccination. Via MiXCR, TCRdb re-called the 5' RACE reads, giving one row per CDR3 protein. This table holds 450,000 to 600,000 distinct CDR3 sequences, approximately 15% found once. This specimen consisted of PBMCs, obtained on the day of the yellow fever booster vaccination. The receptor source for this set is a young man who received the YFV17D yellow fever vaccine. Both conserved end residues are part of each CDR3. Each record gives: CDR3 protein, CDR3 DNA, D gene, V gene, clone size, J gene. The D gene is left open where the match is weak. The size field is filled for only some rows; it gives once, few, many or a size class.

cdr3_aa: CASTADPLKLFF
cdr3_nt: TGTGCCAGTACAGCAGACCCGTTGAAACTGTTTTTT
d_call: -
v_call: TRBV12-3/TRBV12-4
clone_size: -
j_call: TRBJ1-4

cdr3_aa: CATSRDGGRVTDTQYF
cdr3_nt: TGTGCCACCAGCAGAGACGGGGGTCGGGTCACAGATACGCAGTATTTT
d_call: -
v_call: TRBV15
clone_size: -
j_call: TRBJ2-3

cdr3_aa: CAWSSTSGRAHGTDTQYF
cdr3_nt: TGTGCCTGGAGTTCAACTAGCGGGAGGGCCCATGGCACAGATACGCAGTATTTT
d_call: TRBD2
v_call: TRBV30
clone_size: -
j_call: TRBJ2-3

cdr3_aa: CASSRGQSPNF
cdr3_nt: TGTGCCAGCAGCCGAGGACAGTCGCCGAACTTC
d_call: -
v_call: TRBV7-8
clone_size: -
j_call: TRBJ2-7

cdr3_aa: CASSPPSALTDTQYF
cdr3_nt: TGTGCCAGCAGTCCTCCCTCGGCCCTCACAGATACGCAGTATTTT
d_call: -
v_call: TRBV28
clone_size: -
j_call: TRBJ2-3

cdr3_aa: CSANIRGPYNEQFF
cdr3_nt: TGCAGTGCTAATATAAGGGGACCCTACAATGAGCAGTTCTTC
d_call: -
v_call: TRBV20-1
clone_size: few
j_call: TRBJ2-1

cdr3_aa: CASSLGTGGRSGF
cdr3_nt: TGTGCCAGCAGTTTAGGGACAGGGGGCCGCTCCGGCTTC
d_call: TRBD1
v_call: TRBV12-3/TRBV12-4
clone_size: few
j_call: TRBJ1-2

cdr3_aa: CASSQESGGSGNTIYF
cdr3_nt: TGCGCCAGCAGCCAAGAGAGCGGGGGTTCTGGAAACACCATATATTTT
d_call: -
v_call: TRBV4-3
clone_size: -
j_call: TRBJ1-3

cdr3_aa: CASSYWRNTEAFF
cdr3_nt: TGTGCCAGCAGTTACTGGAGGAACACTGAAGCTTTCTTT
d_call: -
v_call: TRBV6-2/TRBV6-3
clone_size: few
j_call: TRBJ1-1

cdr3_aa: CASSLAGVGVGEQFF
cdr3_nt: TGCGCCAGCAGCTTAGCGGGAGTTGGGGTCGGAGAGCAGTTCTTC
d_call: TRBD2
v_call: TRBV5-1
clone_size: few
j_call: TRBJ2-1

cdr3_aa: CASSLGAGGSKNIQYF
cdr3_nt: TGCGCCAGCAGCTTGGGAGCGGGAGGATCGAAAAACATTCAGTACTTC
d_call: TRBD2
v_call: TRBV5-1
clone_size: -
j_call: TRBJ2-4

cdr3_aa: CASRPPRGNIANNEQFF
cdr3_nt: TGTGCCAGCAGACCCCCTAGGGGGAATATAGCCAACAATGAGCAGTTCTTC
d_call: -
v_call: TRBV7-2
clone_size: few
j_call: TRBJ2-1

cdr3_aa: CASSLELPRAGETQYF
cdr3_nt: TGTGCCAGCAGCTTGGAGCTTCCCAGGGCCGGAGAGACCCAGTACTTC
d_call: -
v_call: TRBV5-4
clone_size: few
j_call: TRBJ2-5

cdr3_aa: CASSFDRGYSPLHF
cdr3_nt: TGTGCCAGCAGCTTCGACAGGGGTTATTCACCCCTCCACTTT
d_call: TRBD1
v_call: TRBV7-9
clone_size: once
j_call: TRBJ1-6

cdr3_aa: CASSQDLRGTNEKLFF
cdr3_nt: TGTGCCAGCAGCCAAGATCTCCGGGGAACTAATGAAAAACTGTTTTTT
d_call: -
v_call: TRBV4-2
clone_size: -
j_call: TRBJ1-4

cdr3_aa: CASSQAGLAGVVDTQYF
cdr3_nt: TGTGCCAGCAGCCAGGCGGGACTAGCGGGAGTGGTAGATACGCAGTATTTT
d_call: TRBD2
v_call: TRBV3-1
clone_size: -
j_call: TRBJ2-3

cdr3_aa: CAISGLSQETQYF
cdr3_nt: TGTGCCATCTCGGGACTTTCTCAAGAGACCCAGTACTTC
d_call: -
v_call: TRBV10-3
clone_size: -
j_call: TRBJ2-5

cdr3_aa: CASSLGGRLLITDTQYF
cdr3_nt: TGTGCCAGCAGCTTAGGCGGGAGACTACTAATCACAGATACGCAGTATTTT
d_call: TRBD2
v_call: TRBV7-8
clone_size: many
j_call: TRBJ2-3

cdr3_aa: CASSDEFYEQYF
cdr3_nt: TGCGCCAGCAGCGACGAATTCTACGAGCAGTACTTC
d_call: -
v_call: TRBV5-1
clone_size: few
j_call: TRBJ2-7

cdr3_aa: CSQLIMDEQFF
cdr3_nt: TGCAGTCAATTAATCATGGATGAGCAGTTCTTC
d_call: -
v_call: TRBV20-1
clone_size: many
j_call: TRBJ2-1

cdr3_aa: CASSQRAGQRFSGNTIYF
cdr3_nt: TGTGCCAGCAGCCAGCGCGCCGGACAGCGATTCTCTGGAAACACCATATATTTT
d_call: -
v_call: TRBV3-1
clone_size: few
j_call: TRBJ1-3

cdr3_aa: CSGGAGQYQPQHF
cdr3_nt: TGCAGTGGGGGGGCGGGACAATATCAGCCCCAGCATTTT
d_call: -
v_call: TRBV20-1
clone_size: -
j_call: TRBJ1-5

cdr3_aa: CASTVLSTDTQYF
cdr3_nt: TGTGCCAGCACCGTACTCAGCACAGATACGCAGTATTTT
d_call: -
v_call: TRBV12-3/TRBV12-4
clone_size: few
j_call: TRBJ2-3

cdr3_aa: CASSLSGTSGHNEQFF
cdr3_nt: TGTGCCAGCAGTTTATCGGGGACTAGCGGGCACAATGAGCAGTTCTTC
d_call: TRBD2
v_call: TRBV12-3/TRBV12-4
clone_size: few
j_call: TRBJ2-1

cdr3_aa: CASSLKGANSGNTIYF
cdr3_nt: TGTGCCAGCAGCTTAAAGGGCGCGAACTCTGGAAACACCATATATTTT
d_call: -
v_call: TRBV7-2
clone_size: many
j_call: TRBJ1-3

cdr3_aa: CASSSETHEQETQYF
cdr3_nt: TGTGCCAGCAGCTCGGAGACCCATGAGCAAGAGACCCAGTACTTC
d_call: -
v_call: TRBV7-9
clone_size: -
j_call: TRBJ2-5

cdr3_aa: CASSLDRLRGTEAFF
cdr3_nt: TGTGCCAGCAGTTTAGACAGGCTAAGGGGCACTGAAGCTTTCTTT
d_call: -
v_call: TRBV6-5
clone_size: few
j_call: TRBJ1-1

cdr3_aa: CASSQEASRFRNEQFF
cdr3_nt: TGTGCCAGCAGCCAAGAAGCGTCTAGGTTCCGCAATGAGCAGTTCTTC
d_call: -
v_call: TRBV14
clone_size: many
j_call: TRBJ2-1

cdr3_aa: CASSPHVLPPADTQYF
cdr3_nt: TGTGCCAGCAGTCCCCATGTCCTGCCCCCCGCGGATACGCAGTATTTT
d_call: -
v_call: TRBV27
clone_size: -
j_call: TRBJ2-3

cdr3_aa: CSAPTSGGTDTQYF
cdr3_nt: TGCAGTGCTCCGACTAGCGGGGGCACAGATACGCAGTATTTT
d_call: TRBD2
v_call: TRBV20-1
clone_size: -
j_call: TRBJ2-3

cdr3_aa: CASSIQGPSNQPQHF
cdr3_nt: TGTGCCAGCAGCATACAGGGACCGAGTAATCAGCCCCAGCATTTT
d_call: -
v_call: TRBV2
clone_size: -
j_call: TRBJ1-5

cdr3_aa: CASSQDLLWDTAGNTIYF
cdr3_nt: TGCGCCAGCAGCCAAGATCTATTGTGGGACACCGCTGGAAACACCATATATTTT
d_call: -
v_call: TRBV4-3
clone_size: few
j_call: TRBJ1-3

cdr3_aa: CASSFEAGRTQTQCF
cdr3_nt: TGTGCCAGCAGCTTTGAGGCGGGGAGGACCCAGACCCAGTGCTTC
d_call: -
v_call: TRBV7-6
clone_size: -
j_call: TRBJ2-5

cdr3_aa: CASSQSGGTVNEKLFF
cdr3_nt: TGTGCCAGCAGCCAGTCGGGGGGGACAGTTAATGAAAAACTGTTTTTT
d_call: TRBD1
v_call: TRBV6-1
clone_size: -
j_call: TRBJ1-4

cdr3_aa: CASSTFGTSGSTYEQYF
cdr3_nt: TGTGCCAGCAGTACCTTCGGGACTAGCGGGAGTACCTACGAGCAGTACTTC
d_call: TRBD2
v_call: TRBV6-1
clone_size: -
j_call: TRBJ2-7